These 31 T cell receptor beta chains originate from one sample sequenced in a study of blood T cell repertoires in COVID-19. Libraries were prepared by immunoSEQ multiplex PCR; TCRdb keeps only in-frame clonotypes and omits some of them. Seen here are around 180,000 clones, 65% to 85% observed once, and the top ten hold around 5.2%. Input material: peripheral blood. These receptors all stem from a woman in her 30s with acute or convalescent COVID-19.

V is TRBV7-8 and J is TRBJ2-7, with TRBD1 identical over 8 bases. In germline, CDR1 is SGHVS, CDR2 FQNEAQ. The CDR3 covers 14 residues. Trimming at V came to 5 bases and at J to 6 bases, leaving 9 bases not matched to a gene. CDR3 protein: CASSLRTTGVEQYF. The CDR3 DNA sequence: TGTGCCAGCAGCCTAAGGACGACAGGGGTCGAGCAGTACTTC.

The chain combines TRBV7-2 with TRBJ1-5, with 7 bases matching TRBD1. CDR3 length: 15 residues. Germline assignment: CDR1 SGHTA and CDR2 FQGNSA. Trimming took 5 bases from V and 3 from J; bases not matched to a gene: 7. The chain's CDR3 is CASSNGDRANQPQHF. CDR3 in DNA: TGTGCCAGCAGCAACGGGGACAGAGCCAATCAGCCCCAGCATTTT.

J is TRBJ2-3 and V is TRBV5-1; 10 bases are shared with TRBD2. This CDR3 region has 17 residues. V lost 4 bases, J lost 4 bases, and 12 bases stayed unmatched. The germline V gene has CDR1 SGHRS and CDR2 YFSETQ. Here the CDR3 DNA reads TGCGCCAGCAGCCCCCGAGGGGGGACTAGCGATCCAGATACGCAGTATTTT. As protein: CASSPRGGTSDPDTQYF.

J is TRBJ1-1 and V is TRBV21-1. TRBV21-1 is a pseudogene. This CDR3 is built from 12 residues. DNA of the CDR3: TGTGCCAGCAGCAATCGAGGCACTGAAGCTTTCTTT. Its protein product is CASSNRGTEAFF.

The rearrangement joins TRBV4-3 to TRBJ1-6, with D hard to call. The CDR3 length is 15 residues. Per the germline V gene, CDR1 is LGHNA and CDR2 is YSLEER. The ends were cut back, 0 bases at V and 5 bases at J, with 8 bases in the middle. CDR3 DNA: TGCGCCAGCAGCCAAGAATCAGATCATAATTCACCCCTCCACTTT. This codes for CASSQESDHNSPLHF.

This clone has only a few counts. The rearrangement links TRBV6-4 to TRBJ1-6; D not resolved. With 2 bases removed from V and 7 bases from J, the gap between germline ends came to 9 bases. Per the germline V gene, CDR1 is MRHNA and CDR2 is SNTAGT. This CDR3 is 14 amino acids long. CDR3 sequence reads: CASSDGVGNSPLHF. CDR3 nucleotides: TGTGCCAGCAGTGACGGCGTCGGGAATTCACCCCTCCACTTT.

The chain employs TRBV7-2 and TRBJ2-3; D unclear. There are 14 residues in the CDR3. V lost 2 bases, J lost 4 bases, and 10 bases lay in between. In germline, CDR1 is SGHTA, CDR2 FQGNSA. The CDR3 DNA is TGTGCCAGCAGCTTACGCGAGAGAGCAGATACGCAGTATTTT. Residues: CASSLRERADTQYF.

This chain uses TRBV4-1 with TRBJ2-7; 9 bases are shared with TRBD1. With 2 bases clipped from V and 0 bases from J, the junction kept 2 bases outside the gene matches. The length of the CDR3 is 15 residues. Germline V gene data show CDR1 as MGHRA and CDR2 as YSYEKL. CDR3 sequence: CASSQPGQGSYEQYF. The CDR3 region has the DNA TGCGCCAGCAGCCAACCGGGACAGGGCTCCTACGAGCAGTACTTC.

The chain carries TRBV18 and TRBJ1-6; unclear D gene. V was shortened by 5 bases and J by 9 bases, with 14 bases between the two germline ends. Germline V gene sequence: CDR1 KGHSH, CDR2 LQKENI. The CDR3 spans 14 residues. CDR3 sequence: CASSNADEGSPLHF. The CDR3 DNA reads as TGTGCCAGCTCAAATGCAGACGAGGGTTCACCCCTCCACTTT.

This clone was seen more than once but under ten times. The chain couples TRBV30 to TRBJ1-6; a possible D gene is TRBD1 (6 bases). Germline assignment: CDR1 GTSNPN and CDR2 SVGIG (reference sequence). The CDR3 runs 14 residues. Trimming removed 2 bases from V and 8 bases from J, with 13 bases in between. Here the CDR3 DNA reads TGTGCCTGGAGTATGGGGGCAGGGCATTCACCCCTCCACTTT. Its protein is CAWSMGAGHSPLHF.

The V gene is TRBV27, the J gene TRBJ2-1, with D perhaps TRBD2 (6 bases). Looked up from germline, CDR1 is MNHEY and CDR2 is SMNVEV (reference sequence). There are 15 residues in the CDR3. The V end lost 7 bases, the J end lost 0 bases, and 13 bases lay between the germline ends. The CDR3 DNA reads TGTGCCAGCACCCAGGGACTTGCCTCCTACAATGAGCAGTTCTTC. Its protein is CASTQGLASYNEQFF.

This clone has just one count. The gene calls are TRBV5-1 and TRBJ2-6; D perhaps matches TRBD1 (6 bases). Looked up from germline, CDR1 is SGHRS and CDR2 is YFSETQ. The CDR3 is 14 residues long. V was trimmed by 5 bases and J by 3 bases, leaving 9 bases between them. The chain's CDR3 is CASRGGNGANVLTF. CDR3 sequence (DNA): TGCGCCAGCAGAGGGGGAAATGGGGCCAACGTCCTGACTTTC.

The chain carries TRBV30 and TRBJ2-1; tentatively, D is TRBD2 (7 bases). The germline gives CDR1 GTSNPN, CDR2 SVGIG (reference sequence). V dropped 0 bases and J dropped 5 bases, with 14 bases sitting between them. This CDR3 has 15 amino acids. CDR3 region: CAWSVPAGAHNEQFF. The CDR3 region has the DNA TGTGCCTGGAGTGTACCTGCGGGGGCCCACAATGAGCAGTTCTTC.

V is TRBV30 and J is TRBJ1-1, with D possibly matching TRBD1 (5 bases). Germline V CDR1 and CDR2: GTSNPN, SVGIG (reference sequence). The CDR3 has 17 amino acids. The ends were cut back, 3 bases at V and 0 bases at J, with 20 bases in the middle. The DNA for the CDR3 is TGTGCCTGGAGGGGAGGGGTCAGGAACGGAATGAACACTGAAGCTTTCTTT. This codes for CAWRGGVRNGMNTEAFF.

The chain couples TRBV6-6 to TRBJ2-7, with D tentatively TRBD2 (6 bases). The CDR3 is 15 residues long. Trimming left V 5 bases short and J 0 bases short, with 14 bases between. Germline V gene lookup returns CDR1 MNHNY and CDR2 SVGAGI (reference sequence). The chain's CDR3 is CASSLATGSSYEQYF. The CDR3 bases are TGTGCCAGCAGTCTAGCGACGGGGAGCTCCTACGAGCAGTACTTC.

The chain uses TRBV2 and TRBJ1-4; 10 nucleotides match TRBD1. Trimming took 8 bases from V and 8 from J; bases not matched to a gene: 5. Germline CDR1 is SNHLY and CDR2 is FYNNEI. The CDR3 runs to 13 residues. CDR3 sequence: CASSGTGDEKLFF. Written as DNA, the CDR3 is TGTGCCAGCTCCGGGACAGGGGACGAAAAACTGTTTTTT.

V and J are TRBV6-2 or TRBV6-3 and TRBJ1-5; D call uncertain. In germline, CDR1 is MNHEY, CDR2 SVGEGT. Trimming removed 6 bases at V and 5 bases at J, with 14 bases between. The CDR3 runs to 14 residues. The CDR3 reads CASSTPDGDQPQHF. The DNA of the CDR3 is TGTGCCAGCAGCACCCCCGACGGGGATCAGCCCCAGCATTTT.

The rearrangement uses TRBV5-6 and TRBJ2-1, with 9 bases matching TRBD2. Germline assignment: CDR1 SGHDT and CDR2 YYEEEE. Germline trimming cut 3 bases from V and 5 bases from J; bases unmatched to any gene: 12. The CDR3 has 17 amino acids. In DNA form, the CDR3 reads TGTGCCAGCAGCTGGGGAGATCTAGCGGGGTTTAACAATGAGCAGTTCTTC. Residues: CASSWGDLAGFNNEQFF.

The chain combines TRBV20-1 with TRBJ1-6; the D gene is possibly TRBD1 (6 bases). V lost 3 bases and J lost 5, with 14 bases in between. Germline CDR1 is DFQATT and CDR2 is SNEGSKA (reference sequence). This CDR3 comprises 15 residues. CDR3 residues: CSASLYRADNSPLHF. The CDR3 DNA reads TGCAGTGCTAGTCTTTACAGGGCCGATAATTCACCCCTCCACTTT.

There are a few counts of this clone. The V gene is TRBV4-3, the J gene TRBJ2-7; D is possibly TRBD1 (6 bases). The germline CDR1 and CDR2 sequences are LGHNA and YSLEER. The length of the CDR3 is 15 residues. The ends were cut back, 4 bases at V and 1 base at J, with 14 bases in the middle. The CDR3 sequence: CASSPGAGRSYEQYF. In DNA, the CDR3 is TGCGCCAGCAGCCCAGGGGCAGGCCGATCCTACGAGCAGTACTTC.

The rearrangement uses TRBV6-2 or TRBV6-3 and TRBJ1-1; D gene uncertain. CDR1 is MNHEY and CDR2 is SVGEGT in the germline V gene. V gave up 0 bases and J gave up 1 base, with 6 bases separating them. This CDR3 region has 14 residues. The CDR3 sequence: CASSYSAENTEAFF. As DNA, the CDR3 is TGTGCCAGCAGTTACTCGGCCGAGAACACTGAAGCTTTCTTT.

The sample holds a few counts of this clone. The CDR3 coding sequence is TGTGCCAGCAGCTTATCGCGGGGGCCGACAGATACGCAGTATTTT. This codes for CASSLSRGPTDTQYF. The V call is TRBV7-2, the J call TRBJ2-3; D is possibly TRBD2 (7 bases). CDR3 length equals 15 residues. V lost 2 bases to trimming and J lost 3 bases, with 12 bases between them. Germline loops: CDR1 SGHTA, CDR2 FQGNSA.

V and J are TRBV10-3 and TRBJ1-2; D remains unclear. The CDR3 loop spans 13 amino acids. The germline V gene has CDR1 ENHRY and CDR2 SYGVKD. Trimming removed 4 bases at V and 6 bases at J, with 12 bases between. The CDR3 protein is CAISGAGGNGYTF. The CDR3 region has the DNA TGTGCCATCAGTGGAGCGGGAGGGAATGGCTACACCTTC.

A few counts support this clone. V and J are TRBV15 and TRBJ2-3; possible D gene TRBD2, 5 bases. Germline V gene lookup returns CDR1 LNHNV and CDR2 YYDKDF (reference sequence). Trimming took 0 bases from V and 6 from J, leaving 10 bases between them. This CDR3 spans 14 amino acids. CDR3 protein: CATSREYGVDTQYF. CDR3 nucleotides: TGTGCCACCAGCAGAGAGTACGGGGTCGATACGCAGTATTTT.

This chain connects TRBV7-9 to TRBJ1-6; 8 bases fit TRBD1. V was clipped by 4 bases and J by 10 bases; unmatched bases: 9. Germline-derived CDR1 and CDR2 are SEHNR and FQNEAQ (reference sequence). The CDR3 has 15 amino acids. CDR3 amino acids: CASSSGQGSNSPLHF. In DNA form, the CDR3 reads TGTGCCAGCAGCTCCGGACAGGGTTCTAACTCACCCCTCCACTTT.

CDR3: CASSLNMREQYF. The CDR3 coding sequence is TGTGCCAGCAGTCTTAATATGAGGGAGCAGTACTTC. The chain joins TRBV27 to TRBJ2-7; D ambiguous. This CDR3 contains 12 residues. V lost 5 bases and J lost 7, with 12 bases in between. Germline CDR1 reads MNHEY; CDR2 reads SMNVEV (reference sequence).

The CDR3 DNA reads as TGTGCCACCAGCAGAGCTGTCTTGGGCGGCTACACCTTC. The encoded protein is CATSRAVLGGYTF. J is TRBJ1-2 and V is TRBV15; D unresolved. V shed 1 base and J shed 8 bases, with 11 bases lying between them. The CDR3 runs to 13 residues. Germline V CDR1 and CDR2: LNHNV, YYDKDF (reference sequence).

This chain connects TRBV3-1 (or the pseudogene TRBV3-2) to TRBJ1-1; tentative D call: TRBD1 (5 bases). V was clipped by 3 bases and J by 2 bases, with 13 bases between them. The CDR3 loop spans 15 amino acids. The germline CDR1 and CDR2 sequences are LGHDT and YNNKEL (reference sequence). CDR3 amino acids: CASSQLVDSNTEAFF. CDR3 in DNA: TGTGCCAGCAGCCAGCTAGTCGACAGTAACACTGAAGCTTTCTTT.

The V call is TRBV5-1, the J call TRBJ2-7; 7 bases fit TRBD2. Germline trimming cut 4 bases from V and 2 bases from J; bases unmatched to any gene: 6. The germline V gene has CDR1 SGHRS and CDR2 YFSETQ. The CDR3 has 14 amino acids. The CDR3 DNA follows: TGCGCCAGCAGCGCCGGGACTAACACCTACGAGCAGTACTTC. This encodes CASSAGTNTYEQYF. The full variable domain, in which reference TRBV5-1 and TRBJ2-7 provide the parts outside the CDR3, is KAGVTQTPRYLIKTRGQQVTLSCSPISGHRSVSWYQQTPGQGLQFLFEYFSETQRNKGNFPGRFSGRQFSNSRSEMNVSTLELGDSALYLCASSAGTNTYEQYFGPGTRLTVT.

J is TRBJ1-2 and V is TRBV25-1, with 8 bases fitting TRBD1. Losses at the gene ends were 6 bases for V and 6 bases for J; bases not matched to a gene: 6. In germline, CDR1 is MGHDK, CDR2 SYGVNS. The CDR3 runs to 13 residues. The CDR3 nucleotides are TGTGCCAGCAGGCAGGGGGCATTGGATGGCTACACCTTC. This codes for CASRQGALDGYTF.

The DNA for the CDR3 is TGTGCCAGCAGCTCAACAGGGACCCCCTACGAGCAGTACTTC. Residues: CASSSTGTPYEQYF. The chain recombines TRBV7-9 with TRBJ2-7; TRBD1 might be the D (6 bases). CDR1 SEHNR and CDR2 FQNEAQ come from the germline V gene (reference sequence). The CDR3 loop spans 14 amino acids. V was pared by 4 bases and J by 2 bases, with 12 bases between.